What follows is one T cell receptor beta chain and its context. Its antigen remains unidentified. At one boundary the junction diverges from the germline segment, which might be a read error. RNA was extracted from bulk unsorted tissue and checked for quality with a NanoDrop ND-1000 and an Agilent 2100. Newly diagnosed lung cancer patients without prior chemotherapy who had been admitted for thoracic surgery in China between August and November 2014 were enrolled as donors. Patients with previous radiotherapy or chemotherapy, or with another concurrent cancer, were excluded from the study. Pieces of surgical tissue measuring about 1-2.1 cm3 were kept in RNAlater solution and held at -80 degrees C until needed. Measured from the cysteine to the phenylalanine, the CDR3 is 13 residues long. Only the CDR3 DNA stays, 39 bases, in frame from base 1. Reading the germline V gene gives CDR1 MNHEY and CDR2 SVGAGI.

The data were obtained in a study of tumor and adjacent non-tumor tissue in lung cancer (dated by TCRdb to 2016 to 2019). General notes on the study: By cancer type, the cohort comprised 12 to 13 adenocarcinoma patients, a couple of squamous cell carcinoma patients and 1 small cell lung cancer patient. Ages among the 15 or so patients ranged from roughly 30 to 76 years, there were around ten men and 5 women, and disease was at TNM stage I to III. A total of fewer than 150 million productive TCRbeta reads were generated by sequencing, corresponding to an average of about 4.17 million reads per sample. The study compared bulk TCRbeta repertoires between lung tumor tissue and matched distant non-tumor lung tissue from over twelve lung cancer patients. For each patient, one tumor sample and one normal lung sample were taken, giving thirty paired specimens that underwent TCRbeta CDR3 sequencing.

What the work shows at the level of the full study, not this receptor alone: Younger patients had significantly higher TCR diversity, and higher tumor TCR diversity was associated with shorter overall and disease-free survival. Neither the sequencing platform nor unique molecular identifiers are named or mentioned anywhere in the methods. With only roughly 14 patients in the cohort, the authors noted that larger samples and more detailed clinical data are needed. The top 100 clones made up a significantly larger cumulative share of the repertoire in normal lung than in tumor tissue. Tumor tissue showed significantly greater TCR diversity (inverse Simpson) than normal lung tissue (about 400 vs 180, P = 0.0075, Mann-Whitney U test). Peripheral blood was not sequenced, so blood TCRbeta repertoires were not examined in the lung cancer patients of the study.

Libraries were built with multiplex PCR. TCRdb shows the sequencer as Illumina HiSeq 2500. TCRbeta libraries were constructed through three rounds of nested PCR with primers (Table S4) according to protocols modified from ARM-PCR. Before sequencing, PCR products of 200-500 bp were excised from the gel and purified with the QIAquick gel extraction kit. The paper's processing steps were these. Trimmomatic was used to clean the reads, FLASH was used to merge the reads into complete CDR3 sequences, and MiTCR was used to assign the reads to V(D)J germline segments. VDJtools was used to compute clonal diversity as the inverse Simpson's index. A read counted as productive if the sequence was in-frame and lacked a premature stop codon. Clones were called with MiXCR by TCRdb after fastp trimmed the public reads at Q25, and only in-frame beta chains were retained. Each CDR3 protein appears once, grouped with its most common genes and DNA. The V and J calls reflect TCRdb's pipeline rather than the authors' work. The table for this sample lists some 71,000 distinct CDR3 sequences; over 55% of them were counted only once. The top ten clones comprise approximately 9.5% of the sample.

The sample comprised lung tumor tissue. The source of this sequence is a woman aged 40 to 49 with non-small cell lung cancer. The sequence links TRBV6-5 to TRBJ2-7, with no confidently assigned D gene. The DNA sequence is as follows: TGTGCCAGCAGGTTGACATGGTCCTACGAGCAGTATTTC. Its amino acids are CASRLTWSYEQYF.